Included here is one T cell receptor (beta chain) sequence, with context. The V gene end was trimmed by 4 bases and the J gene end by 3 bases; junction bases not matched to a gene: 4. The CDR3 runs to 13 residues. Per the germline V gene, CDR1 is SGHRS and CDR2 is YFSETQ. The sort gate was single viable CD3+CD4+CD8-CD45RO+ cells for memory CD4+ T cells. This sample was taken from a study of memory CD4+ T cells and cytomegalovirus serostatus. Per the original data handling: After removing out-of-frame reads, over 2 million distinct TCRbeta sequences remained. Clones were sequenced by immunoSEQ multiplex PCR, and TCRdb holds only the in-frame ones, with some missing. Clone size and V and J calls were adopted from that table, with D and trimming inferred from the DNA. Among just under 40,000 clones listed, around 84% were seen once.

The sequencing sample was made of memory CD4+ T cells from blood. The chain has TRBV5-1 and TRBJ2-7; 7 bases map to TRBD1. The TCR comes from an adult in good health and CMV-seronegative. CDR3 sequence: CASSPRDSYEQYF. The CDR3 DNA sequence: TGCGCCAGCAGCCCAAGGGACAGCTACGAGCAGTACTTC.